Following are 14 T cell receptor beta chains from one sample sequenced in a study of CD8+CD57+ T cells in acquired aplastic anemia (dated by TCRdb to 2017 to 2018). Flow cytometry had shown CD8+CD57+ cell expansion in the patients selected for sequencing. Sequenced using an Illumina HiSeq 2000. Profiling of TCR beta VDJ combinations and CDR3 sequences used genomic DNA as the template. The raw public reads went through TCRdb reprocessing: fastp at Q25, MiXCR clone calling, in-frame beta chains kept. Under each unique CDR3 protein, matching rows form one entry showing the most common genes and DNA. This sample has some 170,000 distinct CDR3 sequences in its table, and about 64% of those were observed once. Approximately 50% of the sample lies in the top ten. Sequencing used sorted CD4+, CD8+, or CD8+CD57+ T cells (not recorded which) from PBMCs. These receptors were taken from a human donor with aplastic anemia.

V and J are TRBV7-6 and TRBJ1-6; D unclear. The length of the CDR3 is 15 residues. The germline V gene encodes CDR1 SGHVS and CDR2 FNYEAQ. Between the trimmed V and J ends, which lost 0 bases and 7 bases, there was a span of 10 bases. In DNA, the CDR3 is TGTGCCAGCAGCTTAGCGGCCGCACAGAATTCACCCCTCCACTTT. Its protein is CASSLAAAQNSPLHF.

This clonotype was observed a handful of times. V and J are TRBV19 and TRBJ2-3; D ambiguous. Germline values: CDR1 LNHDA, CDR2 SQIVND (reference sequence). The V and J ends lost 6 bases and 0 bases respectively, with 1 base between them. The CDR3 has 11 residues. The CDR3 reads CASRSTDTQYF. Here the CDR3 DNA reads TGTGCCAGTAGGAGCACAGATACGCAGTATTTT.

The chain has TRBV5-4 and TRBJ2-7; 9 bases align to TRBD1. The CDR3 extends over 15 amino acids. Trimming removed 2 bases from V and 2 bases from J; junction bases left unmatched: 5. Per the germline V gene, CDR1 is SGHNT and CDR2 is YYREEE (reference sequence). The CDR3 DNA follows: TGTGCCAGCAGCTTTCCGGGACAGGGAGCCTACGAGCAGTACTTC. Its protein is CASSFPGQGAYEQYF. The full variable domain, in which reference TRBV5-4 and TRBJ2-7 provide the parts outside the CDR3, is ETGVTQSPTHLIKTRGQQVTLRCSSQSGHNTVSWYQQALGQGPQFIFQYYREEENGRGNFPPRFSGLQFPNYSSELNVNALELDDSALYLCASSFPGQGAYEQYFGPGTRLTVT.

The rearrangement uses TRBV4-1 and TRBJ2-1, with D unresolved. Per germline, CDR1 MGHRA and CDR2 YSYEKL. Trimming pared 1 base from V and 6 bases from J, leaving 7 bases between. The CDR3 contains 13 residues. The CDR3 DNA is TGCGCCAGCAGCCAAGTGTCGGTCAATGAGCAGTTCTTC. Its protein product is CASSQVSVNEQFF.

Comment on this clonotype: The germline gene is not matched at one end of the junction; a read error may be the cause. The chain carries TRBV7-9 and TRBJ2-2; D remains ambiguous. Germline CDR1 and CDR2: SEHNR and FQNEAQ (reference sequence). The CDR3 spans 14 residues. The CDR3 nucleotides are TGTGGCAGCAGCTTAAGAAAGGCTCTCGGGGAGCTGTTTTTT. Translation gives CGSSLRKALGELFF.

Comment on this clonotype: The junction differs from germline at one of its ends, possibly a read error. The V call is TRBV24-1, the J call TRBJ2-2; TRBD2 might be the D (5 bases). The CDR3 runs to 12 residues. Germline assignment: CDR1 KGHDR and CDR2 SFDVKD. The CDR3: CATSLYTGELSF. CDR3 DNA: TGTGCCACCAGTCTGTACACCGGGGAGCTGTCTTTT.

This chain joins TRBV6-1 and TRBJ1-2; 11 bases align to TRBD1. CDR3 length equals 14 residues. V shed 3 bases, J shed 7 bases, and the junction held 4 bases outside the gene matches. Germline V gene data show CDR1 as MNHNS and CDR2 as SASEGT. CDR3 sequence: CASSDGTGGGGYTF. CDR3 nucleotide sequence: TGTGCCAGCAGTGACGGGACAGGGGGTGGTGGCTACACCTTC.

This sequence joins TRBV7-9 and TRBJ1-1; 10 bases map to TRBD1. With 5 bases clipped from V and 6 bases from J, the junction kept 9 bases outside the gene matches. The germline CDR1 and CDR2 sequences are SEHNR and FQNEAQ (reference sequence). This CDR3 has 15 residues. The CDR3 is CASSDSGTGEAEAFF. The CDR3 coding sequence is TGTGCCAGCAGCGATTCGGGGACAGGGGAGGCTGAAGCTTTCTTT. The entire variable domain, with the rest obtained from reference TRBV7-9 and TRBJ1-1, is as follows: DTGVSQNPRHKITKRGQNVTFRCDPISEHNRLYWYRQTLGQGPEFLTYFQNEAQLEKSRLLSDRFSAERPKGSFSTLEIQRTEQGDSAMYLCASSDSGTGEAEAFFGQGTRLTVV.

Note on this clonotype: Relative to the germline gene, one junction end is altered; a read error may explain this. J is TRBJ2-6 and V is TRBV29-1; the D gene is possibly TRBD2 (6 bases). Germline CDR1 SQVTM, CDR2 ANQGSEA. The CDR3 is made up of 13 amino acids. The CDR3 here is CGVGGDGANVLTF. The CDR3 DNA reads TGCGGCGTTGGAGGGGATGGGGCCAACGTCCTGACTTTC.

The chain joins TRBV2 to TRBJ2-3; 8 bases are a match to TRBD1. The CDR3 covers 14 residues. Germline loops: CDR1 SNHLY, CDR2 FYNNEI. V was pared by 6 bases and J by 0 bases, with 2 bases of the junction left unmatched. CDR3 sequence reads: CASRDRASTDTQYF. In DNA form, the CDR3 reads TGTGCCAGCAGGGACAGGGCGAGCACAGATACGCAGTATTTT. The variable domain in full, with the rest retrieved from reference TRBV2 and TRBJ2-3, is EPEVTQTPSHQVTQMGQEVILRCVPISNHLYFYWYRQILGQKVEFLVSFYNNEISEKSEIFDDQFSVERPDGSNFTLKIRSTKLEDSAMYFCASRDRASTDTQYFGPGTRLTVL.

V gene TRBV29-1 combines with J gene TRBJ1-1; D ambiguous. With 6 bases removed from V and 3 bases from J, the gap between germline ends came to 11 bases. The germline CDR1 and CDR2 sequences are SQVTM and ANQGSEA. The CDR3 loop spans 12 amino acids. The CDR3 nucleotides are TGCAGCGTAGCCGGATGGGACACTGAAGCTTTCTTT. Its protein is CSVAGWDTEAFF.

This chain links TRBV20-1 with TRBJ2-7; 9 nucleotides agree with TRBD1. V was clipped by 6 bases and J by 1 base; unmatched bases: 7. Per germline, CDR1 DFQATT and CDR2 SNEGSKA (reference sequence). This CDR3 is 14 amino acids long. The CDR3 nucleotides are TGCAGTGCACCCGACAGGGGGGATTCCTACGAGCAGTACTTC. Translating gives CSAPDRGDSYEQYF.

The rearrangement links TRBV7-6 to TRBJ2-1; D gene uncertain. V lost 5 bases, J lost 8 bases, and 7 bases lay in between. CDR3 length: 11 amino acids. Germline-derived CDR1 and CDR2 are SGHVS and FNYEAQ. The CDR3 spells CASSTPDEQFF. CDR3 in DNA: TGTGCCAGCAGCACCCCCGATGAGCAGTTCTTC.

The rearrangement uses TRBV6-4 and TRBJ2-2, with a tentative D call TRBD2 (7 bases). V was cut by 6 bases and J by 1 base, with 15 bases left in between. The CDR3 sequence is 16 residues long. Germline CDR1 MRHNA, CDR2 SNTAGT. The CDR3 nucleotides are TGTGCCAGCAGCTTAAGGGGGGGGATGAACACCGGGGAGCTGTTTTTT. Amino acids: CASSLRGGMNTGELFF.